The T cell receptor beta chain described here comes from a study of cytomegalovirus exposure and HLA in healthy donors. To note about this clone: Its specificity is not known.

Study conclusions and caveats: Serostatus for CMV was the only available immune exposure information. Cytomegalovirus-associated status was assigned to some 160 TCR beta chains. Clonal expansion, a later analysis showed, was greater in HLA-associated TCR beta chains than in equally common others.

V lost 1 base, J lost 9 bases, and 3 bases stayed unmatched. The CDR3 loop spans 15 amino acids. Germline V gene lookup returns CDR1 SGHTA and CDR2 FQGNSA. When sampled, the donors appeared nominally healthy, though they likely had unrecorded immune exposures. Primers for the PCR totalled 60 Vbeta and 13 Jbeta. Sequencing used immunoSEQ multiplex PCR; TCRdb keeps in-frame clones, though not all of them. This sample's table reports around 150,000 clones. This chain connects TRBV7-2 to TRBJ1-6; TRBD1 matches 10 bases. The clonotype originates from a man aged 35 to 55 in good health and CMV-seronegative. What was sequenced was PBMCs. The CDR3 nucleotides are TGTGCCAGCAGCTTAGATGGGACAGGGGTTTCACCCCTCCACTTT. Residues: CASSLDGTGVSPLHF.